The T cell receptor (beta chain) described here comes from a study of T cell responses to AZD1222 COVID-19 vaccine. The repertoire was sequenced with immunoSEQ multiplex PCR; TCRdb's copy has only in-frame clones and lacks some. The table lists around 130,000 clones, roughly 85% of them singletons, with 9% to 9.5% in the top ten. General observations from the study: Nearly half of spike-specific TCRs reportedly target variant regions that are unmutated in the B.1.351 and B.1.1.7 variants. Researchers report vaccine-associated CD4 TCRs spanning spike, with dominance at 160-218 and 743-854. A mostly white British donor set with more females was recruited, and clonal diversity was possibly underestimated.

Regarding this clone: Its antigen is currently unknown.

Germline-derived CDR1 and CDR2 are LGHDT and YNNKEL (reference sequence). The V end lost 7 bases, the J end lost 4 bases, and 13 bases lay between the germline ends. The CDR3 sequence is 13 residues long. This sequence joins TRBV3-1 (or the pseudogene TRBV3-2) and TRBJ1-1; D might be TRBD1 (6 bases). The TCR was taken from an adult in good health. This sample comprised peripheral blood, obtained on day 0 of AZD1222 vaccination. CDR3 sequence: CASTAGGATEAFF. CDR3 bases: TGTGCCAGCACCGCGGGGGGGGCCACTGAAGCTTTCTTT.